Below, one TCR beta chain is given with its context. Its specific antigen is unknown. Base qualities are not at hand, and no much larger clone is one base apart. The sample belongs to a study of T cells after yellow fever vaccination (dated by TCRdb to the late 2010s). Describing the broader study: The SMART-Seq v4 Ultra Low Input RNA kit was used to prepare libraries from fractions with low cell numbers. Blood was collected at multiple timepoints before and after primary and secondary immunization, and bulk PBMC replicates and cell subsets were isolated. Two healthy male donors made up the cohort, one aged 18 to 30 years and the other aged 30 to 40 years. To track T-cell clones before and after primary and booster YFV17D yellow fever vaccination, bulk TCR alpha and beta repertoires were sequenced longitudinally. Paper-wide results and their limitations: Computational filtering was needed because FACS-sorted repertoires could contain abundant contaminating clonotypes from the bulk population. The secondary T-cell response was found to be weaker but faster than the primary response, with a peak reached on day 5 rather than on day 15. A small fraction of clonotypes showed up in both the CD4 and CD8 compartments, probably as a result of convergent recombination. After the booster, most of the clones that had expanded following primary vaccination were detected again (just under 97% of CD4 and roughly 88% of CD8), which suggests that memory was broadly maintained. The study included only a couple of donors, which limits how far the findings can be generalized.

TCR cDNA was made using 5'RACE template switching, a step that added a universal primer site and unique molecular identifiers. cDNA synthesis was primed from both the TCR alpha and TCR beta constant segments. Library amplification involved two PCR steps, and the second step added sample barcodes and sequencing adapters. Libraries were sequenced on Illumina HiSeq 2500 (2x100 bp) or NovaSeq (2x150 bp). Per the source publication's procedure: Demultiplexing of reads and collapsing into UMI consensus sequences were performed with MIGEC, and V(D)J alignment was carried out with MiXCR. Vaccine-responding clonotypes were identified with edgeR using replicate PBMC samples, with FDR below 0.01 and a log2 fold change above 5 up to day 15 being required. Each bulk clonotype received a CD4 or CD8 identity based on whether the sequenced CD4 or CD8 repertoire contained that clonotype at higher abundance. In TCRdb, the public reads were trimmed at Q25 with fastp and aligned with MiXCR, with productive beta chains retained. Every entry covers one CDR3 protein and lists the most common genes and DNA from its rows. TCRdb, not the original authors, processed these V and J calls. Within this sample are a few hundred thousand distinct CDR3 sequences, with roughly 7% of them counted one time only. 15% to 20% of the sample belongs to the ten largest clones.

CDR1 SEHNR and CDR2 FQNEAQ are derived from the germline V gene (reference sequence). Counted from cysteine to phenylalanine, this CDR3 has 14 amino acids. Here the CDR3 DNA is all that survives: 42 bases in frame from base 1. V is reduced by 2 bases and J by 1 base, leaving a spacing of 7 bases between them. The treatment or condition label, read with the paper, signifies: live attenuated yellow fever vaccine strain. At each blood-draw timepoint, two biological replicates of bulk PBMCs were collected. A standard Ficoll-Paque protocol was used to isolate PBMCs from peripheral blood. TriZol was used to extract RNA from bulk PBMCs, CD4 and CD8 fractions, and dextramer-positive and dextramer-negative fractions.

Sequenced here: PBMCs, sampled 35 to 50 days after the first yellow fever vaccination. The receptor's source is a man aged 18-30 years who received the YFV17D yellow fever vaccine. The V gene is TRBV7-9 and the J gene is TRBJ2-3, with an unclear D gene assignment. The CDR3 loop reads CASSLFIRTDTQYF. The DNA sequence is given as TGTGCCAGCAGCTTATTCATTCGCACAGATACGCAGTATTTT.